The next 21 T cell receptor beta chains were all read from a single sample in a study of CD8+ T cells in alopecia areata. Documented treatment: oral pan-JAK inhibitor, 5-10 mg twice daily. Sequencing used cDNA as its template, made by extracting RNA and reverse transcribing it. Sequencing used immunoSEQ multiplex PCR; TCRdb keeps in-frame clones, though not all of them. The sample shows more than 95,000 clones, 61% of them seen only once. This sample comprised CD4+ T cells sorted from blood, obtained at week 4, from a patient treated with tofacitinib. These receptors were collected from a human donor with alopecia areata.

The chain uses TRBV4-1 and TRBJ2-1, with a weak D call TRBD1 (5 bases). Per germline, CDR1 MGHRA and CDR2 YSYEKL. The V end was cut by 4 bases, the J end by 8 bases, with 12 bases between. This CDR3 spans 13 amino acids. CDR3 nucleotides: TGCGCCAGCAGCCGAGACAGTATCGATGAGCAGTTCTTC. This sequence encodes CASSRDSIDEQFF.

For the CDR3, the DNA is TGTGCCAGCAGTCCCGCCGGGGGGCAAACTGAAGCTTTCTTT. It is translated as CASSPAGGQTEAFF. The chain combines TRBV28 with TRBJ1-1, with D possibly being TRBD1 (6 bases). The CDR3 runs to 14 residues. V was clipped by 5 bases and J by 5 bases, with 15 bases between them. CDR1 is MDHEN and CDR2 is SYDVKM in the germline V gene.

This chain uses TRBV30 with TRBJ1-3; D not resolved. Germline assignment: CDR1 GTSNPN and CDR2 SVGIG (reference sequence). The V gene lost 0 bases and the J gene lost 1 base, with 4 bases spanning the gap. This CDR3 region has 13 residues. The CDR3, as DNA: TGTGCCTGGAGTGTCGTATCTGGAAACACCATATATTTT. The encoded protein is CAWSVVSGNTIYF.

This clone was seen a few times. J is TRBJ2-5 and V is TRBV27; 9 bases match TRBD2. The CDR3 has 16 residues. Germline lookup yields CDR1 MNHEY and CDR2 SMNVEV (reference sequence). Losses at the gene ends were 4 bases for V and 2 bases for J; bases not matched to a gene: 8. CDR3 in amino acids: CASSSWTSEQQETQYF. The CDR3 bases are TGTGCCAGCAGTTCCTGGACTAGCGAACAACAAGAGACCCAGTACTTC.

This rearrangement joins TRBV6-6 to TRBJ1-1; 7 bases are a match to TRBD1. Germline CDR1 reads MNHNY; CDR2 reads SVGAGI (reference sequence). V trimming: 7 bases; J trimming: 1 base; junction bases outside the gene matches: 6. The CDR3 length is 14 residues. This chain's CDR3 is CASKTQGPNTEAFF. The CDR3 DNA follows: TGTGCCAGCAAGACACAGGGGCCGAACACTGAAGCTTTCTTT.

This chain connects TRBV7-2 to TRBJ1-1; 8 bases fit TRBD1. After removal of 7 bases from V and 6 bases from J, the junction contained 10 bases not matched to a gene. The length of the CDR3 is 14 residues. Per the germline V gene, CDR1 is SGHTA and CDR2 is FQGNSA. The CDR3 DNA follows: TGTGCCAGCACGTTCACTCGACAGGGGCCTGAAGCTTTCTTT. This gives the protein CASTFTRQGPEAFF.

The chain recombines TRBV7-9 with TRBJ1-5; a weak D match, TRBD1 (6 bases). Germline V gene lookup returns CDR1 SEHNR and CDR2 FQNEAQ (reference sequence). V was cut by 5 bases and J by 4 bases, with 9 bases left in between. The CDR3 runs to 13 residues. CDR3 sequence (DNA): TGTGCCAGCAGCCTCGGACAGAATCAGCCCCAGCATTTT. Translating it yields CASSLGQNQPQHF. Variable domain in full (rest from reference TRBV7-9 and TRBJ1-5): DTGVSQNPRHKITKRGQNVTFRCDPISEHNRLYWYRQTLGQGPEFLTYFQNEAQLEKSRLLSDRFSAERPKGSFSTLEIQRTEQGDSAMYLCASSLGQNQPQHFGDGTRLSIL.

The rearrangement uses TRBV30 and TRBJ2-5, with D unresolved. CDR1 and CDR2 (germline): GTSNPN, SVGIG (reference sequence). Trimming pared 4 bases from V and 1 base from J, leaving 10 bases between. The CDR3 is 13 amino acids. As DNA, the CDR3 is TGTGCCTGGACTTCGGGCATCCAAGAGACCCAGTACTTC. It yields the protein CAWTSGIQETQYF.

This chain connects TRBV7-3 to TRBJ1-1; D gene uncertain. Per the germline V gene, CDR1 is SGHTA and CDR2 is FQGTGA. V was cut by 3 bases and J by 4 bases, with 12 bases left in between. CDR3 length equals 14 residues. In nucleotides, the CDR3 is TGTGCCAGCAGCTTGTCCCCGGGCGGCACTGAAGCTTTCTTT. It codes for CASSLSPGGTEAFF.

The sample holds many counts of this clone. The genes are TRBV7-9 and TRBJ2-3; D is possibly TRBD1 or TRBD2 (5 bases each). The CDR3 is 16 amino acids. The germline gives CDR1 SEHNR, CDR2 FQNEAQ (reference sequence). Trimming removed 0 bases at V and 0 bases at J, with 10 bases between. The CDR3 DNA sequence: TGTGCCAGCAGCTTAGCTATTGGGACCAGCACAGATACGCAGTATTTT. Translation gives CASSLAIGTSTDTQYF.

This clone was detected only once. J is TRBJ1-1 and V is TRBV7-2; D is unresolved. This CDR3 is 13 amino acids long. V dropped 3 bases and J dropped 4 bases, with 9 bases sitting between them. CDR1 is SGHTA, CDR2 FQGNSA, per germline. The CDR3 reads CASSFVGPTEAFF. The DNA of the CDR3 is TGTGCCAGCAGCTTTGTAGGACCCACTGAAGCTTTCTTT.

The rearrangement joins TRBV6-5 to TRBJ2-1, with a possible D match to TRBD1 (6 bases). Germline-derived CDR1 and CDR2 are MNHEY and SVGAGI. The CDR3 has 12 amino acids. With 5 bases removed from V and 10 bases from J, the gap between germline ends came to 12 bases. CDR3 amino acids: CASSIPQGEQFF. As DNA, the CDR3 is TGTGCCAGCAGTATCCCTCAGGGGGAGCAGTTCTTC.

The J gene is TRBJ1-6, the V gene TRBV9; TRBD1 agrees at 7 bases. The J segment lost 10 bases and the V segment lost 0 bases, leaving 7 bases of the junction unmatched. The CDR3 loop spans 15 amino acids. In germline, CDR1 is SGDLS, CDR2 YYNGEE. This chain's CDR3 is CASSVEGRGSSPLHF. The CDR3 DNA reads TGTGCCAGCAGCGTAGAGGGCAGGGGGAGCTCACCCCTCCACTTT.

This clone came up a few times. The same CDR3 is also encoded by other DNA sequences in this sample. The rearrangement joins TRBV29-1 to TRBJ1-1; the D is unclear. Germline CDR1 SQVTM, CDR2 ANQGSEA. The germline V and J ends were trimmed by 7 bases and 2 bases, with 5 bases remaining between them. The CDR3 covers 10 residues. This CDR3 is CSALNTEAFF. The DNA for the CDR3 is TGCAGCGCCCTTAACACTGAAGCTTTCTTT.

The V call is TRBV25-1, the J call TRBJ1-1; 10 nucleotides line up with TRBD1. V dropped 4 bases and J dropped 8; count of bases not matched to a gene: 1. The CDR3 covers 12 residues. The germline V gene has CDR1 MGHDK and CDR2 SYGVNS. The CDR3 coding sequence is TGTGCCAGCAGTGGACAGGGGGCAGAAGCTTTCTTT. It specifies CASSGQGAEAFF.

This sequence joins TRBV7-9 and TRBJ2-5; TRBD2 matches at 7 bases. The germline V gene encodes CDR1 SEHNR and CDR2 FQNEAQ (reference sequence). J lost 5 bases, V lost 2 bases, and 11 bases had no gene match. CDR3 length: 16 amino acids. The CDR3 DNA reads TGTGCCAGCAGCTTACCTCGAGGGCGGGAGAAGGAGACCCAGTACTTC. Amino acid sequence: CASSLPRGREKETQYF.

This sequence joins TRBV10-2 and TRBJ2-5; 7 nucleotides agree with TRBD2. V was pared by 10 bases and J by 1 base, with 12 bases of the junction left unmatched. The germline gives CDR1 WSHSY, CDR2 SAAADI. This CDR3 is 15 amino acids long. The CDR3 DNA sequence: TGCGCCACATCCCGGCCTACGGGGGGCCAAGAGACCCAGTACTTC. It specifies CATSRPTGGQETQYF.

This clone was found once. The rearrangement joins TRBV10-3 to TRBJ2-3; 12 bases are a match to TRBD2. Looked up from germline, CDR1 is ENHRY and CDR2 is SYGVKD. Trimming took 4 bases from V and 3 from J; bases not matched to a gene: 2. The CDR3 is made up of 15 amino acids. CDR3 DNA sequence: TGTGCCATCAGTGGCGGGACTAGCGGGACAGATACGCAGTATTTT. Protein sequence: CAISGGTSGTDTQYF.

This clone appeared a few times. The gene calls are TRBV5-4 and TRBJ2-3; D not certain. This CDR3 contains 12 residues. Germline V CDR1 and CDR2: SGHNT, YYREEE (reference sequence). V was clipped by 3 bases and J by 9 bases, with 11 bases between them. CDR3 sequence: CASSSDAETQYF. As DNA, the CDR3 is TGTGCCAGCAGCTCGGACGCGGAGACGCAGTATTTT.

The J gene is TRBJ1-2, the V gene TRBV6-6, with D perhaps TRBD1 (5 bases). Trimming took 2 bases from V and 3 from J, leaving 10 bases between them. Germline-derived CDR1 and CDR2 are MNHNY and SVGAGI (reference sequence). The CDR3 runs 14 residues. The CDR3 is CASSYGGTDYGYTF. CDR3 DNA sequence: TGTGCCAGCAGTTACGGCGGGACGGACTATGGCTACACCTTC.

The chain carries TRBV18 and TRBJ1-1; 9 positions match TRBD1. The germline V gene encodes CDR1 KGHSH and CDR2 LQKENI. This CDR3 has 15 residues. The ends lost 0 bases at V and 5 bases at J; junction bases unmatched: 4. The CDR3 loop reads CASSPPPTGGTEAFF. The DNA for the CDR3 is TGTGCCAGCTCACCACCTCCGACAGGGGGGACTGAAGCTTTCTTT.